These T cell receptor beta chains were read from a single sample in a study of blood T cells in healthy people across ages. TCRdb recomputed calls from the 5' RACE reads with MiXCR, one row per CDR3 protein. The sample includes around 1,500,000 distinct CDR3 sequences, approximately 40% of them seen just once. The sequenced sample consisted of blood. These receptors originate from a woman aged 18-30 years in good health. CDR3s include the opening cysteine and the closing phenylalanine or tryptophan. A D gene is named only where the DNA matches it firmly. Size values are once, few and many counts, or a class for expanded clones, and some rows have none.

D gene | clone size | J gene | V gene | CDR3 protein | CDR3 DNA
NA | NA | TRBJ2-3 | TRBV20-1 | CSARSAGLLTDTQYF | TGCAGTGCTAGGAGCGCAGGACTCCTCACAGATACGCAGTATTTT
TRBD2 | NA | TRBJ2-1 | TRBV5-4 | CASSFLSGSAHNEQFF | TGTGCCAGCAGCTTCCTTAGCGGGAGTGCGCACAATGAGCAGTTCTTC
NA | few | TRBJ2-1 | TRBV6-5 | CASSYFRPNAQNNEQFF | TGTGCCAGCAGTTACTTTCGACCGAACGCCCAAAACAATGAGCAGTTCTTC
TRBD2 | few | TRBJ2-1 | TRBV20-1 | CSATTSGNNEQFF | TGCAGTGCCACGACTAGCGGTAACAATGAGCAGTTCTTC
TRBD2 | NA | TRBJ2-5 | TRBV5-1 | CASSGSGGPEEQYF | TGCGCCAGCAGCGGAAGCGGGGGACCGGAAGAGCAGTACTTC
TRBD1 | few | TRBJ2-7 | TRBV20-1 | CSAYDRGDEQYF | TGCAGTGCCTATGACAGGGGCGACGAGCAGTACTTC
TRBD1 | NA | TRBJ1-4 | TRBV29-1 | CSVRRQGGDEKLFF | TGCAGCGTTCGCCGACAGGGTGGGGATGAAAAACTGTTTTTT
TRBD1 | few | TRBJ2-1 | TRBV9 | CASSPGDSGNEQFF | TGTGCCAGCAGCCCCGGGGACAGTGGGAATGAGCAGTTCTTC
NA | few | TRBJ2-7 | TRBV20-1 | CSALRWTADRFLAYEQYF | TGCAGTGCCCTTCGTTGGACCGCAGACAGATTCCTAGCCTACGAGCAGTACTTC
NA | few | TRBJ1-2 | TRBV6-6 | CASTPIRTDLYTF | TGTGCCAGCACCCCAATAAGGACAGATTTATACACCTTC
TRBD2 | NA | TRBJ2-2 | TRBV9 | CASSALRPGLVNSGELFF | TGTGCCAGCAGCGCCCTTAGACCCGGACTAGTTAACAGCGGGGAGCTGTTTTTT
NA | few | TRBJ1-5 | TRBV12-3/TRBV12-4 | CASRREGGVNQPQHF | TGTGCCAGCAGGCGGGAAGGGGGAGTCAATCAGCCCCAGCATTTT
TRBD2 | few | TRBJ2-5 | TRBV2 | CANPLAGELETQYF | TGTGCCAACCCACTAGCGGGAGAGTTAGAGACCCAGTACTTC
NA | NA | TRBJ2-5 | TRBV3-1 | CASSQGLVAKETQYF | TGTGCCAGCAGCCAAGGGTTAGTGGCGAAAGAGACCCAGTACTTC
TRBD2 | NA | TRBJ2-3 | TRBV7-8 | CASSPLGTSGGGTDTQYF | TGTGCCAGCAGCCCCCTAGGGACTAGCGGGGGGGGCACAGATACGCAGTATTTT
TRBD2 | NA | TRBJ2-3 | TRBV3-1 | CASSPSGGTSTDTQYF | TGTGCCAGCAGCCCTAGCGGGGGCACCAGCACAGATACGCAGTATTTT
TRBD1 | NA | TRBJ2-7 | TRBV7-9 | CASSPIGQGYEQYF | TGTGCCAGCAGCCCCATCGGACAGGGCTACGAGCAGTACTTC
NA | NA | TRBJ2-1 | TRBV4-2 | CASSQERMMGVGEQFF | TGTGCCAGCAGCCAAGAAAGGATGATGGGAGTCGGGGAGCAGTTCTTC
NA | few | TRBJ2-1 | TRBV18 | CASSPIRGGVEQFF | TGTGCCAGCTCACCAATTCGGGGTGGCGTTGAGCAGTTCTTC
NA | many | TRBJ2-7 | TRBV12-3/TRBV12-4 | CASSSVYEQYF | TGTGCCAGCAGTTCGGTCTACGAGCAGTACTTC
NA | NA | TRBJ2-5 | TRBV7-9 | CASSVPGATIYQETQYF | TGTGCCAGCTCGGTCCCTGGGGCTACTATATACCAAGAGACCCAGTACTTC
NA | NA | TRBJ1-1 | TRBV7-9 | CASSSPPGHSSTEAFF | TGTGCCAGCAGCTCGCCTCCGGGACACTCAAGCACTGAAGCTTTCTTT
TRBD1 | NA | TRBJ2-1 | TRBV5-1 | CASSRSPQGAGLNEQFF | TGCGCCAGCAGCCGATCCCCACAGGGGGCAGGGCTTAATGAGCAGTTCTTC
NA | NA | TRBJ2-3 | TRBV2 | CASIAISEAKYF | TGTGCCAGCATCGCAATCTCAGAGGCTAAGTATTTT
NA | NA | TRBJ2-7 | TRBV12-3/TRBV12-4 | CASSFLLGTFTYEQYF | TGTGCCAGCAGTTTCCTCCTAGGGACCTTCACCTACGAGCAGTACTTC
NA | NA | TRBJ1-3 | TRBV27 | CASRFTAAGNTIYF | TGTGCCAGCAGATTTACTGCGGCTGGAAACACCATATATTTT
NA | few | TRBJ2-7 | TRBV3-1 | CASSQGRTLSYEQYF | TGTGCCAGCAGCCAAGGACGGACCCTCTCCTACGAGCAGTACTTC
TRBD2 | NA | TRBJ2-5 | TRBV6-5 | CASSYSWTSSETQYF | TGTGCCAGCAGTTACTCATGGACTAGCTCTGAGACCCAGTACTTC
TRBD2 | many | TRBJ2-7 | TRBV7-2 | CASTPIPGTTYEQYF | TGTGCCAGCACCCCCATTCCCGGGACTACCTACGAGCAGTACTTC
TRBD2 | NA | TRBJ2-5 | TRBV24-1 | CATSDSGLAGGNEQYF | TGTGCCACCAGTGATTCGGGACTAGCGGGAGGCAATGAGCAGTACTTC
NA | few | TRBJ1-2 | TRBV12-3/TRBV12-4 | CASSPVGSLYGYTF | TGTGCCAGCAGTCCCGTGGGGAGCCTCTATGGCTACACCTTC
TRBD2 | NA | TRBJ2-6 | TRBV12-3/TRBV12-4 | CASSVTTSGSLSGANVLTF | TGTGCCAGCAGTGTCACGACTAGCGGGAGCCTCTCTGGGGCCAACGTCCTGACTTTC
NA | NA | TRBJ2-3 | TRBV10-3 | CAISGRGNKVGDTQYF | TGTGCCATCAGTGGGAGGGGTAATAAGGTCGGAGATACGCAGTATTTT
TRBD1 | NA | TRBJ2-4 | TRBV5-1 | CASSPSTGRKDEKYF | TGCGCCAGCAGCCCATCGACAGGGAGAAAGGACGAGAAGTACTTC
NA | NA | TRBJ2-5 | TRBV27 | CASSSRGGREETQYF | TGTGCCAGCAGTAGCAGGGGGGGACGAGAAGAGACCCAGTACTTC
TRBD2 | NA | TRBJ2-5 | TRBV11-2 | CASSLPSSGTEETQYF | TGTGCCAGCAGCTTACCCAGTAGCGGGACTGAAGAGACCCAGTACTTC
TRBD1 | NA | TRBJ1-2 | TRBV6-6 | CASSDSPGGANYDYTF | TGTGCCAGCAGCGACTCCCCAGGGGGAGCTAACTATGACTACACCTTC
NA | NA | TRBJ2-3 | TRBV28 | CASSATKLKGTDTQYF | TGTGCCAGCAGTGCGACTAAACTAAAAGGCACAGATACGCAGTATTTT
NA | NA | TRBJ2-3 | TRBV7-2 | CASSLMARGADTQYF | TGTGCCAGCAGCTTAATGGCCAGGGGGGCAGATACGCAGTATTTT
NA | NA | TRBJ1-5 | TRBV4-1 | CASSLPRRVESNQPQHF | TGCGCCAGTAGCCTACCCCGCAGGGTAGAGAGCAATCAGCCCCAGCATTTT
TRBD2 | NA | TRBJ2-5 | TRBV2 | CASSAASLAAETQYF | TGTGCCAGCAGTGCAGCCTCACTAGCGGCGGAGACCCAGTACTTC
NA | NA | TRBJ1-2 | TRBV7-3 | CASSFDSGYGYTF | TGTGCCAGCAGCTTTGACAGCGGCTATGGCTACACCTTC
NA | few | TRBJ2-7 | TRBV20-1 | CSARDSGAPYEQYF | TGCAGTGCTAGAGATTCCGGCGCACCTTACGAGCAGTACTTC
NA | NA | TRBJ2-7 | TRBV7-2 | CASSLGTVEEQYF | TGTGCCAGCAGCTTAGGGACGGTGGAAGAGCAGTACTTC
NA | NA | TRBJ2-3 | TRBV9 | CASSVDREPLEDTQYF | TGTGCCAGCAGCGTAGACAGGGAACCTCTTGAGGATACGCAGTATTTT
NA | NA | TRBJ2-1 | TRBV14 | CASSQEGFFGEQFF | TGTGCCAGCAGCCAGGAGGGCTTTTTCGGCGAGCAGTTCTTC
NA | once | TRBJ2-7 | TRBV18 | CASSPPIDICEQYF | TGTGCCAGCTCACCACCAATCGACATCTGCGAGCAGTACTTC
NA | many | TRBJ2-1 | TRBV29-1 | CSVDSQGGFGRFF | TGCAGCGTTGACAGTCAGGGGGGGTTCGGTAGGTTCTTC
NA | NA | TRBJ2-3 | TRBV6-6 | CATQDGGGTDTQYF | TGTGCCACCCAGGACGGAGGTGGGACAGATACGCAGTATTTT
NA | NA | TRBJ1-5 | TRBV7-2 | CASSLEGRTSQPQHF | TGTGCCAGCAGCTTAGAGGGCAGGACAAGCCAGCCCCAGCATTTT
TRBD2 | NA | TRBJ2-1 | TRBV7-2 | CASRRASGRIYNEQFF | TGTGCCAGCAGGAGGGCTAGCGGGAGGATCTACAATGAGCAGTTCTTC
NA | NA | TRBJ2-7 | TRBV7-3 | CASSLLGASSSYNEQYF | TGTGCCAGCAGCTTATTGGGGGCATCCAGCTCCTACAATGAGCAGTACTTC
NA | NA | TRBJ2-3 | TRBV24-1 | CATGSSQSTDTQYF | TGTGCCACCGGGTCGTCACAGAGCACAGATACGCAGTATTTT
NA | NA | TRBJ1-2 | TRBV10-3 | CAITMTGTYGYTF | TGTGCCATCACCATGACCGGGACCTATGGCTACACCTTC
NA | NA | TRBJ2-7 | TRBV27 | CASSSESWNEQYF | TGTGCCAGCAGTTCTGAGAGTTGGAACGAGCAGTACTTC
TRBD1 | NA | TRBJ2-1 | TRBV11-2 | CASSSRQGWVDKGNEQFF | TGTGCCAGCAGCTCTCGACAGGGGTGGGTAGACAAGGGGAATGAGCAGTTCTTC